Shown below are 20 T cell receptor beta chains from a single sample sequenced in a study of Graves' ophthalmopathy and Graves' hyperthyroidism. Transcripts of RNA were the source for amplifying TCR beta CDR3 regions. An initial RT-PCR round employing HTBI primers preceded a second-round multiplex PCR. In TCRdb, the multiplex PCR reads were re-called with MiXCR into one record per CDR3 protein. The profile shows hundreds of thousands of distinct CDR3 sequences, 22% of them singletons. The specimen sequenced was peripheral blood. These receptors all stem from a woman between 18 and 29 years old with stable Graves' hyperthyroidism. Some clones in this sample may be carry-over from other donors' samples.

V is TRBV6-5 and J is TRBJ2-7, with D maybe TRBD2 (6 bases). V was cut by 4 bases and J by 4 bases, with 20 bases left in between. The CDR3 consists of 16 residues. CDR1 MNHEY and CDR2 SVGAGI come from the germline V gene. CDR3 amino acids: CASSWTHGRIGYEQYF. The CDR3 nucleotides read TGTGCCAGCAGTTGGACACACGGGAGAATTGGGTACGAGCAGTACTTC.

The V gene is TRBV25-1, the J gene TRBJ1-2; tentative D call: TRBD1 (6 bases). Germline CDR1 and CDR2: MGHDK and SYGVNS. Trimming stripped 10 bases from V and 2 bases from J, with 17 bases between. There are 14 residues in the CDR3. The chain's CDR3 is CATLPAGTNYGYTF. The CDR3 DNA follows: TGTGCCACCTTACCAGCCGGGACAAACTATGGCTACACCTTC.

This clonotype was observed at least ten times. The rearrangement joins TRBV5-4 to TRBJ1-2; D is ambiguous. From germline, CDR1 is SGHNT and CDR2 YYREEE (reference sequence). V lost 0 bases and J 4 bases, leaving 4 bases between the germline ends. CDR3 length: 12 residues. The CDR3 loop reads CASSLELYGYTF. In DNA, the CDR3 is TGTGCCAGCAGCTTGGAGCTCTATGGCTACACCTTC.

This clonotype was picked up many times. The chain carries TRBV7-3 and TRBJ2-5; D uncertain. The CDR3 consists of 13 residues. Germline V gene lookup returns CDR1 SGHTA and CDR2 FQGTGA. Trimming took off 4 bases at V and 2 bases at J, with 8 bases between the two ends. The CDR3 DNA sequence: TGTGCCAGCAGCTCGTTGGGGCAAGAGACCCAGTACTTC. Translating it yields CASSSLGQETQYF.

The table lists this clonotype with many counts. V is TRBV11-1 and J is TRBJ2-7; 13 bases fit TRBD2. Looked up from germline, CDR1 is SGHAT and CDR2 is FQDESV (reference sequence). Trimming removed 1 base from V and 2 bases from J; junction bases left unmatched: 8. This CDR3 has 18 amino acids. The DNA of the CDR3 is TGTGCCAGCAGCTTAGATCCGGGACTAGCGGGAAAACCCTACGAGCAGTACTTC. This sequence encodes CASSLDPGLAGKPYEQYF.

In this sample, this clonotype turned up a few times. The CDR3, as DNA: TGTGCCTGGAGAGGGACAGGGGGCCGCTACACCTTC. The encoded protein is CAWRGTGGRYTF. This sequence joins TRBV30 and TRBJ1-2, with 12 bases aligning to TRBD1. J gave up 9 bases and V 3 bases, and 2 bases lay outside the gene matches. The germline V gene encodes CDR1 GTSNPN and CDR2 SVGIG (reference sequence). The CDR3 is 12 residues long. Together with reference TRBV30 and TRBJ1-2, the CDR3 gives the full variable domain: SQTIHQWPATLVQPVGSPLSLECTVEGTSNPNLYWYRQAAGRGLQLLFYSVGIGQISSEVPQNLSASRPQDRQFILSSKKLLLSDSGFYLCAWRGTGGRYTFGSGTRLTVV.

This clonotype was seen repeatedly, ten times or more. This rearrangement joins TRBV15 to TRBJ2-5; 7 nucleotides agree with TRBD2. Germline V gene sequence: CDR1 LNHNV, CDR2 YYDKDF (reference sequence). The junction had 11 bases not matched to a gene; V was cut back by 9 bases and J by 7 bases. This CDR3 has 13 amino acids. DNA of the CDR3: TGTGCCACAACGAGCGGGGTCCTAGGGACCCAGTACTTC. Residues: CATTSGVLGTQYF.

The sample holds many counts of this clonotype. V is TRBV2 and J is TRBJ2-2; D uncertain. V was pared by 1 base and J by 2 bases, with 26 bases between. Looked up from germline, CDR1 is SNHLY and CDR2 is FYNNEI. This CDR3 contains 21 residues. CDR3 loop: CASSEGGYGITLLPNTGELFF. The CDR3 DNA reads as TGTGCCAGCAGTGAAGGGGGATACGGAATAACATTGCTTCCCAACACCGGGGAGCTGTTTTTT.

This clonotype was counted at least ten times. CDR3 DNA: TGTGCCAGCAGTGAAGCTGGAGCGGGGGGGCTCGAGACCCAGTACTTC. It encodes CASSEAGAGGLETQYF. The chain is built from TRBV6-1 and TRBJ2-5; TRBD2 matches at 10 bases. The CDR3 spans 16 residues. V lost 0 bases, J lost 5 bases, and 6 bases stayed unmatched. The germline V gene has CDR1 MNHNS and CDR2 SASEGT.

This clonotype came up many times. The V call is TRBV11-2, the J call TRBJ1-2; TRBD1 might be the D (6 bases). This CDR3 comprises 14 residues. V was shortened by 5 bases and J by 5 bases, with 15 bases between the two germline ends. The germline CDR1 and CDR2 sequences are SGHAT and FQNNGV. CDR3 sequence reads: CASSPTTGRYGYTF. The DNA for the CDR3 is TGTGCCAGCAGCCCGACGACAGGACGGTATGGCTACACCTTC.

This clonotype was detected ten times or more. CDR3 DNA: TGTGCCAGTTCGAGGCGGGAGAGGAGCTCCTACGAGCAGTACTTC. Protein product: CASSRRERSSYEQYF. The chain carries TRBV7-8 and TRBJ2-7, with TRBD2 matching over 7 bases. Trimming took 9 bases from V and 0 from J; bases not matched to a gene: 11. The CDR3 length is 15 residues. Germline values: CDR1 SGHVS, CDR2 FQNEAQ.

There are many counts of this clonotype. The CDR3 here is CASSPVGTGELFF. CDR3 sequence (DNA): TGTGCCAGCAGTCCCGTGGGCACCGGGGAGCTGTTTTTT. The V gene is TRBV7-2, the J gene TRBJ2-2; D gene ambiguous. The CDR3 runs 13 residues. V was pared by 6 bases and J by 4 bases, with 9 bases between. Germline lookup yields CDR1 SGHTA and CDR2 FQGNSA. Drawing the rest from reference TRBV7-2 and TRBJ2-2, the complete variable domain is GAGVSQSPSNKVTEKGKDVELRCDPISGHTALYWYRQSLGQGLEFLIYFQGNSAPDKSGLPSDRFSAERTGGSVSTLTIQRTQQEDSAVYLCASSPVGTGELFFGEGSRLTVL.

This clonotype occurred many times. The J gene is TRBJ1-5, the V gene TRBV2; D gene ambiguous. This CDR3 is 15 amino acids long. V shed 5 bases and J shed 1 base, with 12 bases lying between them. CDR1 and CDR2 (germline): SNHLY, FYNNEI. DNA for the CDR3: TGTGCCAGCAGTCTGGCCTACCTGAGCAATCAGCCCCAGCATTTT. Its translation: CASSLAYLSNQPQHF.

The gene calls are TRBV27 and TRBJ1-6; the D is unclear. Germline V lookup: CDR1 MNHEY, CDR2 SMNVEV (reference sequence). Deletions cut 10 bases from V and 9 bases from J, with 13 bases between. The CDR3 totals 12 residues. CDR3 amino acids: CATKRAGSPLHF. The DNA for the CDR3 is TGTGCCACCAAGAGGGCTGGTTCACCCCTCCACTTT.

This clonotype was detected only a few times. V is TRBV28 and J is TRBJ1-5; the D is unclear. CDR1 and CDR2 from the germline V gene are MDHEN and SYDVKM. V was trimmed by 2 bases and J by 8 bases, leaving 16 bases between them. The CDR3 extends over 15 amino acids. CDR3 sequence (DNA): TGTGCCAGCAGTTTACCCCGGCAGGCCTACAAGCCCCAGCATTTT. It codes for CASSLPRQAYKPQHF.

This clonotype was found many times. This chain connects TRBV12-3 or TRBV12-4 to TRBJ2-7; tentatively, D is TRBD1 (6 bases). The CDR3 has 15 residues. V was clipped by 6 bases and J by 3 bases, with 18 bases between them. Here the CDR3 DNA reads TGTGCCAGCAGCACCGGGACATACGAGAACTACGAGCAGTACTTC. This gives the protein CASSTGTYENYEQYF.

There are many counts of this clonotype. The chain links TRBV12-3 or TRBV12-4 to TRBJ1-6, with a tentative D call TRBD1 (5 bases). The CDR3 contains 16 residues. The V end lost 4 bases, the J end lost 3 bases, and 13 bases lay between the germline ends. The CDR3 nucleotides are TGTGCCAGCAGTTCTTTCAGGGCGGTCTATAATTCACCCCTCCACTTT. Translated: CASSSFRAVYNSPLHF.

There are many counts of this clonotype. This chain links TRBV4-1 with TRBJ2-4, with D perhaps TRBD1 (6 bases). CDR3 length: 18 amino acids. CDR1 MGHRA and CDR2 YSYEKL come from the germline V gene. Trimming cost V 1 base and J 5 bases, with 21 bases left between them. This CDR3 is CASSQGDGRGRGQNIQYF. The CDR3, as DNA: TGCGCCAGCAGCCAAGGCGACGGGCGAGGCAGGGGCCAAAACATTCAGTACTTC.

The rearrangement joins TRBV6-2 or TRBV6-3 to TRBJ1-5; a possible D gene is TRBD1 (5 bases). Germline CDR1 and CDR2: MNHEY and SVGEGT. CDR3 length equals 13 residues. Trimming stripped 9 bases from V and 1 base from J, with 10 bases between. The CDR3 is CASMRDSNQPQHF. CDR3 DNA: TGTGCCAGTATGCGGGACAGCAATCAGCCCCAGCATTTT.

In its sample, this clonotype was seen a few times. The V and J genes are TRBV6-1 and TRBJ2-1; D uncertain. The V gene lost 0 bases and the J gene lost 9 bases, with 6 bases spanning the gap. Germline lookup yields CDR1 MNHNS and CDR2 SASEGT. This CDR3 is 12 amino acids long. CDR3 coding DNA: TGTGCCAGCAGTGAAGCGCGTTCTGAGCAGTTCTTC. This encodes CASSEARSEQFF.